This T cell receptor (beta chain) emerged from a study of cytomegalovirus exposure and HLA in healthy donors. General study points: A later analysis showed TCR association rates differing by HLA locus, peaking at DRB1 and lowest at HLA-C.

V dropped 6 bases and J dropped 7; count of bases not matched to a gene: 6. CDR3 length: 13 amino acids. Germline lookup yields CDR1 SNHLY and CDR2 FYNNEI. A multiplex PCR was run with 60 Vbeta primers and 13 Jbeta primers. Libraries were prepared by immunoSEQ multiplex PCR; TCRdb keeps only in-frame clonotypes and omits some of them. The sample lists tens of thousands of clones; 60% to 75% were seen once. Notes on this clone: Its target is not known.

The clonotype comes from a man in his forties in good health and CMV-seropositive. The sample was PBMCs. The chain couples TRBV2 to TRBJ1-5, with TRBD1 identical over 7 bases. CDR3 loop: CASSSGGRQPQHF. As DNA, the CDR3 is TGTGCCAGCAGCTCAGGGGGTAGACAGCCCCAGCATTTT.